One and the same sample provided the 20 T cell receptor beta chains below, sequenced in a study of shared clonotypes between healthy human individuals. In the naive CD8 group, cells lacked CD45RO and were positively selected for CCR7, so terminally differentiated effector memory CD45RA+ cells were left out. Generated by immunoSEQ multiplex PCR, the TCRdb table keeps only in-frame clones and is missing some. The profile shows about 2.2 million clones, just over 90% of them singletons. The sequenced material came from naive CD8+ T cells from PBMCs. The receptors derive from a man aged 18-30 years in good health. Some clones in this sample may be carry-over from other donors' samples.

DNA of the CDR3: TGTGCCAGCAGTGAGCGGAGTTCGAACACTGAAGCTTTCTTT. Its translation is CASSERSSNTEAFF. V and J are TRBV6-1 and TRBJ1-1; D remains unclear. The V gene's germline CDR1 is MNHNS and CDR2 SASEGT. The CDR3 covers 14 residues. Trimming cost V 3 bases and J 1 base, with 9 bases left between them.

The V gene is TRBV4-2, the J gene TRBJ1-3, with 7 bases identical to TRBD1. Germline V gene data show CDR1 as LGHNA and CDR2 as YNFKEQ. The CDR3 length is 19 residues. The V gene end was trimmed by 1 base and the J gene end by 3 bases; junction bases not matched to a gene: 15. This CDR3 is CASSQAKGTATLVGNTIYF. The DNA of the CDR3 is TGTGCCAGCAGCCAAGCGAAGGGGACAGCAACTCTTGTTGGAAACACCATATATTTT.

Concerning this clone itself: Other DNA sequences in this specimen translate into the identical CDR3. Written as DNA, the CDR3 is TGTGCCAGCAGTAACCGGGACATCTCCTACGAGCAGTACTTC. Translating it yields CASSNRDISYEQYF. This chain uses TRBV13 with TRBJ2-7; weak D call: TRBD1 (6 bases). The V gene lost 6 bases and the J gene lost 0 bases, with 12 bases spanning the gap. The CDR3 covers 14 residues. CDR1 is PRHDT and CDR2 is FYEKMQ in the germline V gene (reference sequence).

The V gene is TRBV7-6, the J gene TRBJ2-7; D is perhaps TRBD1 (6 bases). This CDR3 region has 16 residues. In germline, CDR1 is SGHVS, CDR2 FNYEAQ. V was shortened by 1 base and J by 2 bases, with 15 bases between the two germline ends. CDR3 coding DNA: TGTGCCAGCAGCTTAGGTTTAGCCAGGGGTCCCTACGAGCAGTACTTC. Its protein is CASSLGLARGPYEQYF.

This sequence joins TRBV7-2 and TRBJ2-1; 9 bases are a match to TRBD2. The CDR3 consists of 14 residues. V dropped 8 bases and J dropped 7; count of bases not matched to a gene: 9. Germline loops: CDR1 SGHTA, CDR2 FQGNSA. The CDR3 DNA is TGTGCCAGCCAGGCGGGAGGGCCGGGGAATGAGCAGTTCTTC. Its translation: CASQAGGPGNEQFF.

This chain links TRBV27 with TRBJ2-7; a possible D gene is TRBD1 (6 bases). The germline V and J ends were trimmed by 0 bases and 2 bases, with 14 bases remaining between them. This CDR3 has 16 residues. The germline V gene has CDR1 MNHEY and CDR2 SMNVEV (reference sequence). As DNA, the CDR3 is TGTGCCAGCAGTTTATCGGCAGGGGACGAGACCTACGAGCAGTACTTC. Translated: CASSLSAGDETYEQYF.

V usage is TRBV28 and J usage is TRBJ2-3, with 7 bases fitting TRBD2. Unmatched junction bases numbered 8, after V lost 2 bases and J lost 6 bases. This CDR3 region has 15 residues. The germline CDR1 and CDR2 sequences are MDHEN and SYDVKM. The CDR3 protein is CASSLQAGWEDTQYF. The CDR3 DNA sequence: TGTGCCAGCAGTTTACAAGCGGGATGGGAGGATACGCAGTATTTT.

The rearrangement links TRBV6-5 to TRBJ2-5; D is perhaps TRBD1 (5 bases). CDR3 length equals 15 residues. Trimming removed 0 bases at V and 3 bases at J, with 11 bases between. From germline, CDR1 is MNHEY and CDR2 SVGAGI. CDR3 DNA: TGTGCCAGCAGTTACTCCGGGTTCAGGGAAGAGACCCAGTACTTC. Its protein is CASSYSGFREETQYF.

Of note for this clone: The identical CDR3 is also encoded by other nucleotide sequences in the sample. V gene TRBV4-3 combines with J gene TRBJ1-1, with D possibly matching TRBD1 (6 bases). The CDR3 extends over 14 amino acids. CDR1 LGHNA and CDR2 YSLEER come from the germline V gene. Trimming shortened V by 1 base and J by 4 bases, and 10 bases separated the two germline ends. The CDR3 DNA reads as TGCGCCAGCAGCCAAGGGCTAGGGGGCACTGAAGCTTTCTTT. Protein product: CASSQGLGGTEAFF.

This CDR3 is CASSPESYYGYTF. CDR3 in DNA: TGTGCCAGTAGCCCGGAGTCCTACTATGGCTACACCTTC. This sequence joins TRBV19 and TRBJ1-2; no clear D gene. V dropped 6 bases and J dropped 3 bases, with 11 bases sitting between them. This CDR3 is 13 amino acids long. The germline gives CDR1 LNHDA, CDR2 SQIVND (reference sequence). The full variable domain, with the rest looked up from reference TRBV19 and TRBJ1-2, is DGGITQSPKYLFRKEGQNVTLSCEQNLNHDAMYWYRQDPGQGLRLIYYSQIVNDFQKGDIAEGYSVSREKKESFPLTVTSAQKNPTAFYLCASSPESYYGYTFGSGTRLTVV.

This clone was seen once. V and J are TRBV28 and TRBJ2-5, with D possibly matching TRBD1 (5 bases). Germline V gives CDR1 MDHEN, CDR2 SYDVKM. The germline V and J ends were trimmed by 3 bases and 1 base, with 15 bases remaining between them. This CDR3 is built from 16 residues. CDR3: CASSFSAQDLQETQYF. The CDR3 DNA is TGTGCCAGCAGTTTTTCTGCACAGGACCTCCAAGAGACCCAGTACTTC.

The gene calls are TRBV11-2 and TRBJ2-1, with D perhaps TRBD1 or TRBD2 (5 bases each). Germline values: CDR1 SGHAT, CDR2 FQNNGV. This CDR3 comprises 15 residues. V was pared by 5 bases and J by 5 bases, with 16 bases between. CDR3 sequence reads: CASSRAKVGDNEQFF. The DNA of the CDR3 is TGTGCCAGCAGCCGTGCTAAAGTGGGGGACAATGAGCAGTTCTTC.

The table lists this clone with a few counts. The sample carries other DNA sequences with the same CDR3. V gene TRBV7-9 combines with J gene TRBJ1-1; 10 bases map to TRBD1. J was trimmed by 4 bases and V by 5 bases; bases with no gene match: 4. The CDR3 is made up of 14 amino acids. CDR1 is SEHNR, CDR2 FQNEAQ, per germline (reference sequence). CDR3 loop: CASSPGTGATEAFF. The CDR3 DNA follows: TGTGCCAGCAGCCCAGGGACAGGGGCCACTGAAGCTTTCTTT.

The CDR3 protein is CASSLWGSGRSEQYF. The CDR3 nucleotides read TGTGCCAGCAGTTTATGGGGGAGCGGGAGGTCCGAGCAGTACTTC. This sequence joins TRBV27 and TRBJ2-7; 9 bases are shared with TRBD2. Germline loops: CDR1 MNHEY, CDR2 SMNVEV (reference sequence). V lost 1 base and J lost 6; bases outside the gene matches: 7. The CDR3 runs to 15 residues.

The J gene is TRBJ2-6, the V gene TRBV7-9; no firm D call. This CDR3 has 14 residues. Deletions cut 4 bases from V and 4 bases from J, with 8 bases between. The germline CDR1 and CDR2 sequences are SEHNR and FQNEAQ (reference sequence). The CDR3 region is CASSSPKGANVLTF. CDR3 in DNA: TGTGCCAGCAGCTCCCCAAAGGGGGCCAACGTCCTGACTTTC.

J is TRBJ1-1 and V is TRBV7-9; D might be TRBD1 (6 bases). This CDR3 is built from 15 residues. Germline V lookup: CDR1 SEHNR, CDR2 FQNEAQ (reference sequence). Trimming left V 5 bases short and J 7 bases short, with 20 bases between. CDR3 sequence: CASSTVRQATNEAFF. The CDR3 coding sequence is TGTGCCAGCAGCACCGTTCGACAGGCCACCAATGAAGCTTTCTTT.

The genes are TRBV19 and TRBJ2-2; D unclear. The CDR3 sequence is 13 residues long. Trimming took off 6 bases at V and 5 bases at J, with 10 bases between the two ends. The germline V gene encodes CDR1 LNHDA and CDR2 SQIVND (reference sequence). In DNA form, the CDR3 reads TGTGCCAGTAGATCAACATGGACCGGGGAGCTGTTTTTT. It is translated as CASRSTWTGELFF.

J is TRBJ2-7 and V is TRBV7-9; the match to TRBD2 covers 8 bases. Germline CDR1 and CDR2: SEHNR and FQNEAQ (reference sequence). With 1 base clipped from V and 1 base from J, the junction kept 6 bases outside the gene matches. The CDR3 is made up of 16 amino acids. CDR3 protein: CASSLDILAGSYEQYF. DNA of the CDR3: TGTGCCAGCAGCTTAGATATCTTAGCGGGATCCTACGAGCAGTACTTC.

The rearrangement joins TRBV4-1 to TRBJ2-5; D unresolved. The J call may be wrong; the DNA end is better matched by TRBJ2-7. There are 15 residues in the CDR3. Germline loops: CDR1 MGHRA, CDR2 YSYEKL. The CDR3 region has the DNA TGCGCCAGCAGCCAAGTAGGACCTTTTTCCTACGAGCAGTACTTC. Translation gives CASSQVGPFSYEQYF.

The chain recombines TRBV30 with TRBJ2-5, with D perhaps being TRBD1 or TRBD2 (6 bases each). The CDR3 is made up of 11 amino acids. From germline, CDR1 is GTSNPN and CDR2 SVGIG (reference sequence). V lost 5 bases and J lost 13, with 17 bases in between. The CDR3 coding sequence is TGTGCCTGGTTGGAGGGGGTGAGTTGGTACTTC. Translation: CAWLEGVSWYF.